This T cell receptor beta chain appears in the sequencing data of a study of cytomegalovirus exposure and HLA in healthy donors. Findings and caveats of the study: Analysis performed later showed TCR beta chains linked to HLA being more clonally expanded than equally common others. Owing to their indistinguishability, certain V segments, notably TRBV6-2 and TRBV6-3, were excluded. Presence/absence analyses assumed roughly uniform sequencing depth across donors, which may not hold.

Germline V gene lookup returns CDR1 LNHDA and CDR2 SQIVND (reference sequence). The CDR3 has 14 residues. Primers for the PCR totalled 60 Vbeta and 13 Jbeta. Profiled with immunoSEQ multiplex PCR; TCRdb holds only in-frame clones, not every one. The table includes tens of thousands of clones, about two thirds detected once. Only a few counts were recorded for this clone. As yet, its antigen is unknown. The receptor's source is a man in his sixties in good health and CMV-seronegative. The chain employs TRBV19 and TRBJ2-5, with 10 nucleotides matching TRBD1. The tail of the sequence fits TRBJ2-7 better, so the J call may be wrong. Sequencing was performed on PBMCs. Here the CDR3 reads CATQQRTGGYEQYF. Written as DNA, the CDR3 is TGTGCCACTCAACAAAGGACAGGGGGTTACGAGCAGTACTTC.